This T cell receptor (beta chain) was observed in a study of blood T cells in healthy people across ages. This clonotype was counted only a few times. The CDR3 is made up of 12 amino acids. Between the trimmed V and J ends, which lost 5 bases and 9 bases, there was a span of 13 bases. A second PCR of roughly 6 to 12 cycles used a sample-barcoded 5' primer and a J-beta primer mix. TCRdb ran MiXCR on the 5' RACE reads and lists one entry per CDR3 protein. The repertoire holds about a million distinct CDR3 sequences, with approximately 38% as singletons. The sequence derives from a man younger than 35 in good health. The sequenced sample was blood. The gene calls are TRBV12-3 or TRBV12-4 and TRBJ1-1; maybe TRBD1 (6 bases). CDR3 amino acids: CASSASGTKAFF. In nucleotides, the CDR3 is TGTGCCAGCAGTGCCTCCGGGACAAAAGCTTTCTTT.